These 17 T cell receptor beta chains were all obtained from the same sample, sequenced in a study of T-cell memory formation after mild COVID-19. TCRdb re-derived calls from the 5' RACE reads in MiXCR, one entry per CDR3 protein. The data hold over 400,000 distinct CDR3 sequences, with more than 20% observed a single time. The sample taken for sequencing was PBMCs or a T cell subset sorted from them (not recorded which). Receptors originate from an adult woman who had mild COVID-19 (a few samples of this study predate the infection). Cell type and time point are not known.

This chain joins TRBV6-2 or TRBV6-3 and TRBJ2-3, with 13 bases fitting TRBD2. After removal of 4 bases from V and 5 bases from J, the junction contained 15 bases not matched to a gene. Germline CDR1 is MNHEY and CDR2 is SVGEGT. The CDR3 covers 19 residues. The CDR3 sequence is CASSSFLARTSGRRDTQYF. The DNA for the CDR3 is TGTGCCAGCAGTTCTTTCCTCGCCAGGACTAGCGGGAGAAGAGATACGCAGTATTTT.

Note on this clonotype: A read error may account for a junction end that differs from germline. Here the CDR3 DNA reads TGCGCCAGCAGCCCCCGCGAAGGAGCTGAAAACATTAAGTACTTC. As protein: CASSPREGAENIKYF. The chain joins TRBV4-1 to TRBJ2-4; the D is unclear. Per germline, CDR1 MGHRA and CDR2 YSYEKL. The CDR3 consists of 15 residues.

This clonotype was counted a few times. The rearrangement links TRBV5-1 to TRBJ2-5; 7 bases map to TRBD2. The CDR3 is made up of 15 amino acids. Germline CDR1 SGHRS, CDR2 YFSETQ. Trimming took 1 base from V and 1 from J; bases not matched to a gene: 4. DNA for the CDR3: TGCGCCAGCAGCTTGTTGCCTAGCGGCCAAGAGACCCAGTACTTC. Translation: CASSLLPSGQETQYF. The entire variable domain, with the rest obtained from reference TRBV5-1 and TRBJ2-5, is as follows: KAGVTQTPRYLIKTRGQQVTLSCSPISGHRSVSWYQQTPGQGLQFLFEYFSETQRNKGNFPGRFSGRQFSNSRSEMNVSTLELGDSALYLCASSLLPSGQETQYFGPGTRLLVL.

This clonotype was picked up a small number of times. The V gene is TRBV5-1, the J gene TRBJ1-5; D may be TRBD1 (6 bases). V lost 0 bases, J lost 2 bases, and 12 bases lay in between. This CDR3 is 16 amino acids long. Germline-derived CDR1 and CDR2 are SGHRS and YFSETQ. The CDR3 DNA sequence: TGCGCCAGCAGCTTGGGACTGCGGGGGCGCAATCAGCCCCAGCATTTT. It is translated as CASSLGLRGRNQPQHF.

This clonotype was observed a single time. The rearrangement uses TRBV20-1 and TRBJ2-7, with 13 bases matching TRBD2. CDR1 DFQATT and CDR2 SNEGSKA come from the germline V gene (reference sequence). Unmatched junction bases numbered 3, after V lost 3 bases and J lost 4 bases. This CDR3 spans 14 amino acids. This CDR3 is CSARKTSGRYEQYF. For the CDR3, the DNA is TGCAGTGCTAGGAAGACTAGCGGGAGGTACGAGCAGTACTTC.

V and J are TRBV5-1 and TRBJ1-1; D gene unclear. Between the trimmed V and J ends, which lost 0 bases and 5 bases, there was a span of 8 bases. Germline lookup yields CDR1 SGHRS and CDR2 YFSETQ. The CDR3 is 13 residues long. The CDR3 DNA is TGCGCCAGCAGCTTGGAATGGGAGACTGAAGCTTTCTTT. It yields the protein CASSLEWETEAFF. Using reference TRBV5-1 and TRBJ1-1 for the parts outside the CDR3, the full variable domain is KAGVTQTPRYLIKTRGQQVTLSCSPISGHRSVSWYQQTPGQGLQFLFEYFSETQRNKGNFPGRFSGRQFSNSRSEMNVSTLELGDSALYLCASSLEWETEAFFGQGTRLTVV.

There are a few counts of this clonotype. The chain joins TRBV2 to TRBJ2-2; D remains ambiguous. The CDR3 has 14 residues. Germline V gives CDR1 SNHLY, CDR2 FYNNEI. V was shortened by 7 bases and J by 1 base, with 10 bases between the two germline ends. The CDR3 DNA is TGTGCCAGCATTTTCAGGATGAACACCGGGGAGCTGTTTTTT. Protein sequence: CASIFRMNTGELFF.

The gene calls are TRBV20-1 and TRBJ2-2; TRBD2 agrees at 9 bases. Per the germline V gene, CDR1 is DFQATT and CDR2 is SNEGSKA (reference sequence). The V segment lost 1 base and the J segment 0 bases; nucleotides outside the gene matches: 9. The CDR3 has 18 amino acids. The CDR3 nucleotides read TGCAGTGCTAGAGCCTGGGCCCTAGCGGGGCCGAACACCGGGGAGCTGTTTTTT. Its protein is CSARAWALAGPNTGELFF.

This chain links TRBV2 with TRBJ1-4, with a weak D call TRBD1 (6 bases). The V gene's germline CDR1 is SNHLY and CDR2 FYNNEI. V lost 6 bases and J lost 4, with 12 bases in between. CDR3 length: 14 amino acids. CDR3 loop: CASSPDSLNEKLFF. The CDR3 coding sequence is TGTGCCAGCAGCCCGGACAGCCTTAATGAAAAACTGTTTTTT.

The table lists this clonotype with many counts. The V and J genes are TRBV12-3 or TRBV12-4 and TRBJ2-2, with D unresolved. This CDR3 comprises 14 residues. V dropped 2 bases and J dropped 1 base, with 5 bases sitting between them. CDR3 sequence: CASSLMRNTGELFF. CDR3 DNA sequence: TGTGCCAGCAGTTTAATGCGGAACACCGGGGAGCTGTTTTTT.

A few counts support this clonotype. The chain recombines TRBV5-6 with TRBJ1-1, with D perhaps TRBD1 (6 bases). Germline lookup yields CDR1 SGHDT and CDR2 YYEEEE. The CDR3 has 14 residues. V was cut by 0 bases and J by 5 bases, with 11 bases left in between. CDR3 coding DNA: TGTGCCAGCAGCTTGGTAATGCAGGGGACTGAAGCTTTCTTT. Translated, it gives CASSLVMQGTEAFF.

This clonotype was counted a few times. The genes are TRBV7-8 and TRBJ1-4; tentative D call: TRBD1 (5 bases). Per germline, CDR1 SGHVS and CDR2 FQNEAQ. Between the trimmed V and J ends, which lost 0 bases and 11 bases, there was a span of 13 bases. The CDR3 runs to 14 residues. The DNA of the CDR3 is TGTGCCAGCAGCTTAGCGGGGAAGGGGCAGAAACTGTTTTTT. Translated, it gives CASSLAGKGQKLFF.

The chain is built from TRBV20-1 and TRBJ1-1; D call uncertain. Germline V gene data show CDR1 as DFQATT and CDR2 as SNEGSKA (reference sequence). This CDR3 comprises 14 residues. Between the trimmed V and J ends, which lost 3 bases and 0 bases, there was a span of 11 bases. This chain's CDR3 is CSARWLYMNTEAFF. DNA of the CDR3: TGCAGTGCTAGGTGGTTGTACATGAACACTGAAGCTTTCTTT.

This chain connects TRBV4-3 to TRBJ2-1; D possibly corresponds to TRBD2 (5 bases). The CDR3 consists of 14 residues. V was clipped by 4 bases and J by 5 bases, with 12 bases between them. The germline V gene encodes CDR1 LGHNA and CDR2 YSLEER. In DNA form, the CDR3 reads TGCGCCAGCAGCCGGAAATACGGGGACAATGAGCAGTTCTTC. Protein product: CASSRKYGDNEQFF.

The sample holds a few counts of this clonotype. The chain couples TRBV12-3 or TRBV12-4 to TRBJ1-4, with TRBD1 matching 7 bases. After removal of 2 bases from V and 7 bases from J, the junction contained 4 bases not matched to a gene. The CDR3 has 14 residues. CDR3 protein: CASSLRQGGEKLFF. The CDR3 DNA reads as TGTGCCAGCAGTTTACGGCAGGGGGGTGAAAAACTGTTTTTT.

DNA for the CDR3: TGTGCCAGCAGTTACTCGCGACGTGAGGGCTACACCTTC. Protein sequence: CASSYSRREGYTF. V usage is TRBV6-2 or TRBV6-3 and J usage is TRBJ1-2; unclear D gene. The V gene's germline CDR1 is MNHEY and CDR2 SVGEGT. The V end was cut by 0 bases, the J end by 8 bases, with 10 bases between. This CDR3 has 13 residues.

The chain has TRBV5-1 and TRBJ2-2, with 8 nucleotides matching TRBD2. Looked up from germline, CDR1 is SGHRS and CDR2 is YFSETQ. After removal of 1 base from V and 4 bases from J, the junction contained 6 bases not matched to a gene. The CDR3 totals 16 residues. CDR3 region: CASSLPTSAGTGELFF. In DNA, the CDR3 is TGCGCCAGCAGCTTGCCGACTAGCGCGGGCACCGGGGAGCTGTTTTTT.